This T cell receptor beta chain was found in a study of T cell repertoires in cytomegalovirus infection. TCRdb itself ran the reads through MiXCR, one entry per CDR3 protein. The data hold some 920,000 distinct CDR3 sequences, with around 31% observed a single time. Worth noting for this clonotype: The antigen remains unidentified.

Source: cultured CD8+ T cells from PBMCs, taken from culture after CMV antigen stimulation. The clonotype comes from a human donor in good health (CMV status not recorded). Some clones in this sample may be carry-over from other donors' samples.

The CDR3 spells CATYPGRGLYEQFF. The CDR3 region has the DNA TGTGCCACTTACCCGGGACGGGGTCTATATGAGCAGTTCTTC. The V gene is TRBV15, the J gene TRBJ2-1; D tentatively fits TRBD1 or TRBD2 (5 bases each). Trimming left V 9 bases short and J 8 bases short, with 20 bases between. CDR1 and CDR2 (germline): LNHNV, YYDKDF (reference sequence). The CDR3 contains 14 residues.